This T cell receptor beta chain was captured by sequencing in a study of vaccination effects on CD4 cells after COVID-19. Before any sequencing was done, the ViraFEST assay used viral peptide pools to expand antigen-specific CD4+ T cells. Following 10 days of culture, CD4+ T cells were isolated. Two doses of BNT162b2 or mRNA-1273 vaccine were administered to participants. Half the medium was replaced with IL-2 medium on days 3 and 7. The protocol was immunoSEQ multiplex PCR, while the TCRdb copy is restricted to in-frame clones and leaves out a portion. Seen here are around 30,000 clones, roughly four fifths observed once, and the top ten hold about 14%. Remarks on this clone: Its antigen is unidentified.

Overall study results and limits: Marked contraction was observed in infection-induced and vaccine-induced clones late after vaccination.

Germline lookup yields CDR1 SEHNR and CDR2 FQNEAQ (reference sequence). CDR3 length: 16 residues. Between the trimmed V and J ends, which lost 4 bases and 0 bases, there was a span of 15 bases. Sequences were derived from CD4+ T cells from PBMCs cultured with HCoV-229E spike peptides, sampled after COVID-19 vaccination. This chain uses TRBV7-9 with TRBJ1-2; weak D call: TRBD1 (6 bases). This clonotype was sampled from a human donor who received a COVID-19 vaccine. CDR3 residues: CASSYRQGPSNYGYTF. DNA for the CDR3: TGTGCCAGCAGCTATAGGCAGGGGCCTTCTAACTATGGCTACACCTTC. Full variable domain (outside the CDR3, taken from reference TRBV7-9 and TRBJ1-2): DTGVSQNPRHKITKRGQNVTFRCDPISEHNRLYWYRQTLGQGPEFLTYFQNEAQLEKSRLLSDRFSAERPKGSFSTLEIQRTEQGDSAMYLCASSYRQGPSNYGYTFGSGTRLTVV.